The next 17 T cell receptor beta chains were all read from a single sample in a study of cytomegalovirus exposure and HLA in healthy donors. With 60 Vbeta and 13 Jbeta primers, the PCR was carried out. Profiled with immunoSEQ multiplex PCR; TCRdb holds only in-frame clones, not every one. The sample has around 140,000 clones, approximately 87% seen once. The sample taken for sequencing was PBMCs. The receptor set was obtained from a man aged 40-50 years in good health and CMV-seronegative.

The chain joins TRBV5-6 to TRBJ1-3; TRBD1 aligns across 10 bases. The CDR3 has 14 amino acids. The junction had 3 bases not matched to a gene; V was cut back by 4 bases and J by 5 bases. Germline assignment: CDR1 SGHDT and CDR2 YYEEEE. For the CDR3, the DNA is TGTGCCAGCAGCGCGGGACAGGGGAGAAACACCATATATTTT. Amino acids: CASSAGQGRNTIYF.

The chain combines TRBV5-4 with TRBJ2-7; 8 positions agree with TRBD2. Germline trimming cut 2 bases from V and 3 bases from J; bases unmatched to any gene: 7. Germline V gene sequence: CDR1 SGHNT, CDR2 YYREEE (reference sequence). This CDR3 has 15 residues. CDR3 sequence reads: CASSLGTRSFYEQYF. CDR3 coding DNA: TGTGCCAGCAGCTTAGGGACTAGGTCATTCTACGAGCAGTACTTC. Full variable domain (remainder filled in from reference TRBV5-4 and TRBJ2-7): ETGVTQSPTHLIKTRGQQVTLRCSSQSGHNTVSWYQQALGQGPQFIFQYYREEENGRGNFPPRFSGLQFPNYSSELNVNALELDDSALYLCASSLGTRSFYEQYFGPGTRLTVT.

V is TRBV7-3 and J is TRBJ2-5; TRBD2 matches 7 bases. The trim removed 5 bases at V and 5 bases at J, leaving 17 bases unmatched. CDR3 length: 17 residues. Germline loops: CDR1 SGHTA, CDR2 FQGTGA. DNA for the CDR3: TGTGCCAGCAGCCTGGGGACGGGAGGAATTGAGGGGGAGACCCAGTACTTC. It specifies CASSLGTGGIEGETQYF.

The chain combines TRBV10-2 with TRBJ1-1; 10 nucleotides match TRBD1. V shed 4 bases and J 4 bases; nucleotides not matched to a gene: 15. Germline CDR1 WSHSY, CDR2 SAAADI. The CDR3 is 18 amino acids. The DNA of the CDR3 is TGCGCCAGCAGTGGGCCCGCCGACAGGGGGCTAGAGGGCACTGAAGCTTTCTTT. This translates into CASSGPADRGLEGTEAFF.

The CDR3 nucleotides read TGTGCCAGCAGCCCACCTCTGATCGGCGGGGAGCTGTTTTTT. This sequence encodes CASSPPLIGGELFF. This chain joins TRBV9 and TRBJ2-2; D ambiguous. Germline loops: CDR1 SGDLS, CDR2 YYNGEE. The CDR3 sequence is 14 residues long. V dropped 4 bases and J dropped 7 bases, with 14 bases sitting between them.

This rearrangement joins TRBV27 to TRBJ2-1, with 8 bases aligning to TRBD2. The trim removed 5 bases at V and 6 bases at J, leaving 9 bases unmatched. This CDR3 has 15 residues. From germline, CDR1 is MNHEY and CDR2 SMNVEV (reference sequence). The chain's CDR3 is CASSPSGSLLNEQFF. Written as DNA, the CDR3 is TGTGCCAGCAGTCCGAGCGGGAGTCTGCTCAATGAGCAGTTCTTC.

The gene calls are TRBV7-9 and TRBJ2-5; weak D call: TRBD2 (6 bases). The CDR3 has 14 residues. CDR1 and CDR2 (germline): SEHNR, FQNEAQ (reference sequence). V dropped 1 base and J dropped 9 bases, with 15 bases sitting between them. Here the CDR3 reads CASSLVGGMASQYF. In nucleotides, the CDR3 is TGTGCCAGCAGCTTAGTGGGCGGGATGGCTTCCCAGTACTTC. The full variable domain, completed using reference TRBV7-9 and TRBJ2-5, is DTGVSQNPRHKITKRGQNVTFRCDPISEHNRLYWYRQTLGQGPEFLTYFQNEAQLEKSRLLSDRFSAERPKGSFSTLEIQRTEQGDSAMYLCASSLVGGMASQYFGPGTRLLVL.

The gene calls are TRBV29-1 and TRBJ2-4; TRBD1 is a possible D gene (5 bases). V dropped 4 bases and J dropped 0 bases, with 13 bases sitting between them. Germline-derived CDR1 and CDR2 are SQVTM and ANQGSEA. This CDR3 region has 15 residues. DNA of the CDR3: TGCAGCGTTGTATCGCAGGGAAGAGCCAAAAACATTCAGTACTTC. Its protein product is CSVVSQGRAKNIQYF.

The chain carries TRBV7-2 and TRBJ2-5; 7 positions match TRBD2. The J call may be in error: the DNA end matches TRBJ2-7 better. Looked up from germline, CDR1 is SGHTA and CDR2 is FQGNSA. CDR3 length: 16 amino acids. DNA of the CDR3: TGTGCCAGCAGCTTACAAGCGGGGCTCTATTCCTACGAGCAGTACTTC. Translating it yields CASSLQAGLYSYEQYF.

V usage is TRBV18 and J usage is TRBJ2-1; weak D call: TRBD2 (5 bases). The CDR3 runs 16 residues. Germline V gene data show CDR1 as KGHSH and CDR2 as LQKENI. Trimming took 4 bases from V and 2 from J, leaving 15 bases between them. CDR3 sequence (DNA): TGTGCCAGCTCACAACCGAAGCCGGGGACCTACAATGAGCAGTTCTTC. Protein: CASSQPKPGTYNEQFF.

The chain combines TRBV19 with TRBJ1-4; TRBD1 agrees at 8 bases. The germline V gene has CDR1 LNHDA and CDR2 SQIVND (reference sequence). Trimming removed 3 bases from V and 6 bases from J; junction bases left unmatched: 6. The CDR3 has 15 amino acids. The CDR3: CASSIPAGGYEKLFF. The DNA of the CDR3 is TGTGCCAGTAGTATCCCCGCAGGGGGCTATGAAAAACTGTTTTTT.

The chain links TRBV19 to TRBJ2-1; D unresolved. V was pared by 1 base and J by 5 bases, with 6 bases between. The CDR3 length is 13 residues. Germline assignment: CDR1 LNHDA and CDR2 SQIVND (reference sequence). The CDR3: CASSIASNNEQFF. The CDR3 DNA follows: TGTGCCAGTAGTATAGCTAGTAACAATGAGCAGTTCTTC.

This rearrangement joins TRBV7-9 to TRBJ2-7, with 11 bases that match TRBD2. CDR3 length: 18 amino acids. V trimming: 5 bases; J trimming: 2 bases; junction bases outside the gene matches: 14. Germline assignment: CDR1 SEHNR and CDR2 FQNEAQ (reference sequence). CDR3 in DNA: TGTGCCAGCAGCCGCATTTCCCAGGGACTAGCGGCCCCCTACGAGCAGTACTTC. The encoded protein is CASSRISQGLAAPYEQYF.

This clone was seen more than once but under ten times. This chain joins TRBV7-2 and TRBJ1-2; 9 bases line up with TRBD1. The V and J ends lost 4 bases and 8 bases, in that order; junction bases with no gene match: 5. In germline, CDR1 is SGHTA, CDR2 FQGNSA. The CDR3 contains 13 residues. The CDR3 protein is CASSSDRGFGYTF. The CDR3 DNA sequence: TGTGCCAGCAGCTCAGACAGGGGGTTCGGCTACACCTTC.

V usage is TRBV5-1 and J usage is TRBJ1-2; 9 positions agree with TRBD1. Trimming cost V 4 bases and J 5 bases; bases outside gene matches: 6. Germline-derived CDR1 and CDR2 are SGHRS and YFSETQ. This CDR3 comprises 14 residues. CDR3 nucleotide sequence: TGCGCCAGCAGCGCGGGACAGGGTGATTATGGCTACACCTTC. It is translated as CASSAGQGDYGYTF.

The chain uses TRBV12-2 and TRBJ1-6; TRBD1, the table's D call, lacks a check against the DNA. TRBV12-2 is designated a pseudogene. The CDR3 covers 16 residues. The CDR3 is CASRLEVRRVCSPLHF. Here the CDR3 DNA reads TGTGCAAGTCGCTTAGAGGTACGCAGGGTCTGTTCACCCCTCCACTTT.

This chain uses TRBV15 with TRBJ1-4; D is possibly TRBD1 (5 bases). Germline loops: CDR1 LNHNV, CDR2 YYDKDF (reference sequence). This CDR3 region has 15 residues. Trimming shortened V by 0 bases and J by 8 bases, and 13 bases separated the two germline ends. Here the CDR3 DNA reads TGTGCCACCAGCAGAGATGACAGACGGGCGGAAAAACTGTTTTTT. Its translation: CATSRDDRRAEKLFF. The full variable domain, its missing parts supplied by reference TRBV15 and TRBJ1-4, is DAMVIQNPRYQVTQFGKPVTLSCSQTLNHNVMYWYQQKSSQAPKLLFHYYDKDFNNEADTPDNFQSRRPNTSFCFLDIRSPGLGDTAMYLCATSRDDRRAEKLFFGSGTQLSVL.